This note documents a single T cell receptor (beta chain) sequence. What it binds is not known. The source of the sample is a study of cytomegalovirus exposure and HLA in healthy donors. Overall study context: Of about 390 genotyped donors, 81% grouped in the Caucasian-associated ancestry cluster.

Vbeta (60) and Jbeta (13) primers were used in the PCR. Profiling relied on immunoSEQ multiplex PCR, and the TCRdb table lists in-frame clones only, not all of them. Among 120,000 to 150,000 clones listed, roughly 80% were seen once. The length of the CDR3 is 17 residues. CDR1 and CDR2 from the germline V gene are SGHRS and YFSETQ. V gave up 1 base and J gave up 0 bases; unmatched junction bases: 9. Study-level points and caveats: A reported reduction in N-insertions relative to the approximately 690-donor mean was seen in an Asian-associated ancestry cluster in a later analysis.

The chain has TRBV5-1 and TRBJ2-7, with 8 bases matching TRBD2. The source is a woman aged 25 to 45 in good health and CMV-seronegative. What was sequenced was PBMCs. The CDR3 region is CASSLFASGGNSYEQYF. CDR3 nucleotides: TGCGCCAGCAGCTTGTTCGCTTCGGGAGGGAACTCCTACGAGCAGTACTTC.